A single sample is the source of the 22 T cell receptor beta chains below, sequenced in a study of CD8+CD57+ T cells in acquired aplastic anemia. The template used for profiling TCR beta VDJ and CDR3 was genomic DNA. TCRdb itself ran the reads through MiXCR, one entry per CDR3 protein. The sample includes some 180,000 distinct CDR3 sequences, about 60% of them seen just once. Only patients with CD8+CD57+ cell expansion on flow cytometry were chosen for sequencing. Sequenced sample: sorted CD4+, CD8+, or CD8+CD57+ T cells (not recorded which) from PBMCs. The receptors derive from a human donor with aplastic anemia.

CDR3 coding DNA: TGTGCCAGTAGGGACGTCCTAAATTCACCCCTCCACTTT. This translates into CASRDVLNSPLHF. The gene calls are TRBV19 and TRBJ1-6, with D unresolved. V lost 6 bases and J 7 bases, leaving 10 bases between the germline ends. From germline, CDR1 is LNHDA and CDR2 SQIVND (reference sequence). CDR3 length equals 13 residues.

The chain carries TRBV19 and TRBJ1-5; 9 bases line up with TRBD1. The CDR3 sequence is 14 residues long. Germline V gene data show CDR1 as LNHDA and CDR2 as SQIVND (reference sequence). With V trimmed by 6 bases and J by 7 bases, 7 bases remained unmatched. CDR3 in DNA: TGTGCCAGTAGACTTACAGGGGGCAGCCAGCCCCAGCATTTT. Residues: CASRLTGGSQPQHF.

This clonotype was detected ten times or more. V usage is TRBV29-1 and J usage is TRBJ1-1; 8 bases are a match to TRBD1. V was clipped by 5 bases and J by 1 base; unmatched bases: 3. This CDR3 contains 13 residues. Per germline, CDR1 SQVTM and CDR2 ANQGSEA. This CDR3 is CSVRQGRNTEAFF. CDR3 DNA: TGCAGCGTTCGACAGGGGAGGAACACTGAAGCTTTCTTT.

V is TRBV6-6 and J is TRBJ1-5; a weak D match, TRBD1 (6 bases). The CDR3 length is 16 residues. The germline V gene encodes CDR1 MNHNY and CDR2 SVGAGI (reference sequence). V was shortened by 3 bases and J by 9 bases, with 21 bases between the two germline ends. CDR3 nucleotide sequence: TGTGCCAGCAGTTATAGAGGGGACAAGCGATCCGGGCCCCAGCATTTT. Protein: CASSYRGDKRSGPQHF.

The gene calls are TRBV15 and TRBJ1-5, with D possibly matching TRBD1 (5 bases). Trimming left V 5 bases short and J 6 bases short, with 14 bases between. The CDR3 totals 14 residues. Germline lookup yields CDR1 LNHNV and CDR2 YYDKDF (reference sequence). The CDR3 protein is CATSGGGGRQPQHF. Written as DNA, the CDR3 is TGTGCCACCAGCGGGGGAGGCGGCCGTCAGCCCCAGCATTTT.

V is TRBV5-4 and J is TRBJ2-2; no reliable D call. CDR1 SGHNT and CDR2 YYREEE come from the germline V gene (reference sequence). The V end was cut by 6 bases, the J end by 7 bases, with 13 bases between. This CDR3 is 13 amino acids long. The CDR3 spells CASTISFFGELFF. The CDR3 DNA reads as TGTGCCAGCACAATAAGCTTTTTCGGGGAGCTGTTTTTT.

The table lists this clonotype with a count of one. This sequence may be a read error, since a much larger clone differs from it by one base. Since no conserved phenylalanine or tryptophan closes the CDR3, a read error is the likely cause. The rearrangement links TRBV12-3 or TRBV12-4 to TRBJ2-1; perhaps TRBD2 as D (8 bases). This CDR3 region has 15 residues. V was clipped by 7 bases and J by 3 bases, with 16 bases between them. The CDR3 region has the DNA TGTGCCAGCAATCTCGGGGGGGACAGCTACAATGAGCAGTTCATC. Amino acids: CASNLGGDSYNEQFI.

The chain employs TRBV2 and TRBJ2-7; 12 bases align to TRBD2. Germline V gives CDR1 SNHLY, CDR2 FYNNEI. The CDR3 covers 14 residues. With V trimmed by 2 bases and J by 6 bases, 2 bases remained unmatched. This chain's CDR3 is CASSELAGGREQYF. As DNA, the CDR3 is TGTGCCAGCAGTGAACTAGCGGGGGGGCGCGAGCAGTACTTC.

The V and J genes are TRBV7-3 and TRBJ1-2, with 9 bases matching TRBD1. CDR3 length: 15 amino acids. The trim removed 3 bases at V and 2 bases at J, leaving 4 bases unmatched. Per the germline V gene, CDR1 is SGHTA and CDR2 is FQGTGA. Here the CDR3 DNA reads TGTGCCAGCAGCTTCGGGACAGGGTGGAACTATGGCTACACCTTC. Protein sequence: CASSFGTGWNYGYTF.

The rearrangement links TRBV29-1 to TRBJ2-3; D unclear. CDR1 SQVTM and CDR2 ANQGSEA come from the germline V gene. V lost 1 base and J 6 bases, leaving 11 bases between the germline ends. The CDR3 consists of 13 residues. CDR3 loop: CSVEGAAPDTQYF. The CDR3 DNA sequence: TGCAGCGTTGAAGGGGCGGCGCCCGATACGCAGTATTTT.

As to this clonotype: Sequence at one end of the junction differs from germline and may be a read error. The chain recombines TRBV24-1 with TRBJ2-7; no clear D gene. Germline V CDR1 and CDR2: KGHDR, SFDVKD. The CDR3 is 16 amino acids. This CDR3 is CASSSYGVPKSYEQYF. DNA for the CDR3: TGTGCCAGCAGTTCCTACGGAGTTCCGAAAAGCTACGAGCAGTACTTC.

The table lists this clonotype with a count of one. CDR3 residues: CSARGLAGYYGGYTF. CDR3 coding DNA: TGCAGTGCTAGAGGACTAGCGGGGTACTACGGTGGCTACACCTTC. The chain links TRBV20-1 to TRBJ1-2; no definite D call. The CDR3 is made up of 15 amino acids. Germline loops: CDR1 DFQATT, CDR2 SNEGSKA (reference sequence). Trimming took off 1 base at V and 7 bases at J, with 19 bases between the two ends.

The rearrangement links TRBV19 to TRBJ1-5; D possibly corresponds to TRBD1 (6 bases). Germline V gives CDR1 LNHDA, CDR2 SQIVND (reference sequence). This CDR3 region has 18 residues. V was clipped by 6 bases and J by 0 bases, with 21 bases between them. In DNA, the CDR3 is TGTGCCAGTAGGAACCCAGGGGCAGGGGATTATAGCAATCAGCCCCAGCATTTT. Translated, it gives CASRNPGAGDYSNQPQHF.

This clonotype was observed at least ten times. The rearrangement links TRBV6-1 to TRBJ1-2; 9 positions agree with TRBD1. Looked up from germline, CDR1 is MNHNS and CDR2 is SASEGT. Trimming cost V 2 bases and J 4 bases; bases outside gene matches: 2. The CDR3 runs to 14 residues. The CDR3, as DNA: TGTGCCAGCAGTGAATGGGGACAGGGCTATGGCTACACCTTC. Encoded protein: CASSEWGQGYGYTF.

V and J are TRBV25-1 and TRBJ1-1, with D possibly matching TRBD1 (5 bases). The CDR3 spans 15 residues. Looked up from germline, CDR1 is MGHDK and CDR2 is SYGVNS. Trimming took off 4 bases at V and 3 bases at J, with 15 bases between the two ends. The CDR3 spells CASSGLLGEHTEAFF. DNA for the CDR3: TGTGCCAGCAGTGGGCTTCTGGGGGAACACACTGAAGCTTTCTTT.

The J gene is TRBJ1-1, the V gene TRBV20-1; D not certain. This CDR3 has 10 residues. Germline V gene lookup returns CDR1 DFQATT and CDR2 SNEGSKA (reference sequence). Trimming removed 6 bases from V and 7 bases from J, with 9 bases in between. DNA for the CDR3: TGCAGTGCCGCCAATCTTGAAGCTTTCTTT. Its translation is CSAANLEAFF.

This clonotype was seen ten or more times. The V call is TRBV6-1, the J call TRBJ1-1, with 7 bases that match TRBD1. The CDR3 consists of 13 residues. V shed 6 bases, J shed 14 bases, and the junction held 15 bases outside the gene matches. Germline CDR1 is MNHNS and CDR2 is SASEGT. The CDR3 coding sequence is TGTGCCAGCAGCGGACAGGTCCCGGGTTCGGCGTTCTTT. Translation gives CASSGQVPGSAFF.

This chain uses TRBV20-1 with TRBJ1-6; D unresolved. V dropped 3 bases and J dropped 9 bases, with 15 bases sitting between them. The CDR3 sequence is 14 residues long. Germline CDR1 DFQATT, CDR2 SNEGSKA (reference sequence). CDR3 sequence reads: CSASSAGRFSPLHF. DNA for the CDR3: TGCAGTGCTAGTTCGGCGGGGAGGTTTTCACCCCTCCACTTT.

The J gene is TRBJ1-1, the V gene TRBV6-1; D unclear. Between the trimmed V and J ends, which lost 3 bases and 1 base, there was a span of 12 bases. Looked up from germline, CDR1 is MNHNS and CDR2 is SASEGT. The CDR3 runs 15 residues. The DNA for the CDR3 is TGTGCCAGCAGTGACTTTGGGCAGCCGAACACTGAAGCTTTCTTT. Translated: CASSDFGQPNTEAFF.

This clonotype has more than one count but fewer than ten. V gene TRBV7-9 combines with J gene TRBJ2-7; 8 bases match TRBD2. Trimming at V came to 7 bases and at J to 5 bases, leaving 13 bases not matched to a gene. The V gene's germline CDR1 is SEHNR and CDR2 FQNEAQ (reference sequence). This CDR3 region has 15 residues. For the CDR3, the DNA is TGTGCCAGCACTCGGGGGGGACTAGGAGCAAACGAGCAGTACTTC. It is translated as CASTRGGLGANEQYF.

The chain has TRBV2 and TRBJ2-7, with D hard to call. Trimming left V 8 bases short and J 3 bases short, with 14 bases between. This CDR3 region has 13 residues. Per germline, CDR1 SNHLY and CDR2 FYNNEI. CDR3 amino acids: CASGWSQHYEQYF. CDR3 DNA: TGTGCCAGCGGTTGGTCTCAACACTACGAGCAGTACTTC.

This rearrangement joins TRBV20-1 to TRBJ2-3; D is undetermined. From germline, CDR1 is DFQATT and CDR2 SNEGSKA (reference sequence). The CDR3 has 14 amino acids. The V end lost 0 bases, the J end lost 2 bases, and 9 bases lay between the germline ends. The CDR3 DNA is TGCAGTGCTAGAGATCCTAGGACCACAGATACGCAGTATTTT. Protein: CSARDPRTTDTQYF.